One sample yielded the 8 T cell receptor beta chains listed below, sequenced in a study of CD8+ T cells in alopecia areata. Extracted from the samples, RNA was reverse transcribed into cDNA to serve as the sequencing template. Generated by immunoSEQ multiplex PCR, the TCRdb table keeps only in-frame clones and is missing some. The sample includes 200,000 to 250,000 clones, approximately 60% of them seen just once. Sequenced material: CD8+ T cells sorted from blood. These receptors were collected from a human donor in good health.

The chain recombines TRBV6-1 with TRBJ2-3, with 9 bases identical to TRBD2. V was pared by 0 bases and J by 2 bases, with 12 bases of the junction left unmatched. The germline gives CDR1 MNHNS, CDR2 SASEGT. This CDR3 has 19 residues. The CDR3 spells CASSEAFGLAGSTTDTQYF. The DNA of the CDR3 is TGTGCCAGCAGTGAAGCCTTCGGGCTAGCGGGGTCGACCACAGATACGCAGTATTTT.

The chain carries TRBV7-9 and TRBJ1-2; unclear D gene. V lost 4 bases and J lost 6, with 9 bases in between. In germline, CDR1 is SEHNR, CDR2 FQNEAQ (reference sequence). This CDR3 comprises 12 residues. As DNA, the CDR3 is TGTGCCAGCAGCTATCCGGTCGATGGCTACACCTTC. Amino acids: CASSYPVDGYTF.

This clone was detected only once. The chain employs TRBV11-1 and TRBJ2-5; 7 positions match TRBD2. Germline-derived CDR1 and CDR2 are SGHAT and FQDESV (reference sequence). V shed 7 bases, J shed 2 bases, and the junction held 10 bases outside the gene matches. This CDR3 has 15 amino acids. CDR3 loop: CASTLLGGLQETQYF. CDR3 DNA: TGTGCCAGCACCCTACTGGGAGGGTTACAAGAGACCCAGTACTTC.

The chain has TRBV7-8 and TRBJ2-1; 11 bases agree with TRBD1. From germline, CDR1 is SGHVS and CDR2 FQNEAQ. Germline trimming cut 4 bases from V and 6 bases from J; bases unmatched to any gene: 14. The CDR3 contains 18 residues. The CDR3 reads CASSWGTGGSPLGNEQFF. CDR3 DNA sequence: TGTGCCAGCAGCTGGGGGACAGGGGGATCTCCTCTAGGCAATGAGCAGTTCTTC.

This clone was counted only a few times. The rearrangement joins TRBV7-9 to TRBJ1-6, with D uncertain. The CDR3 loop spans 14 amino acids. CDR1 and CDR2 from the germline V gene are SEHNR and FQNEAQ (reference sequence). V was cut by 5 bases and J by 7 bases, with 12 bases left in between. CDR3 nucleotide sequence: TGTGCCAGCAGCCTCCCCGGTTTAAATTCACCCCTCCACTTT. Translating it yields CASSLPGLNSPLHF.

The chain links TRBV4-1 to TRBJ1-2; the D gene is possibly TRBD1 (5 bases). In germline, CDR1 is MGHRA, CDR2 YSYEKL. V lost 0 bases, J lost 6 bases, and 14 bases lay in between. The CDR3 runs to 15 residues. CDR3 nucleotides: TGCGCCAGCAGCCAAGAGCAGGGTTATCGCGATGGCTACACCTTC. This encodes CASSQEQGYRDGYTF.

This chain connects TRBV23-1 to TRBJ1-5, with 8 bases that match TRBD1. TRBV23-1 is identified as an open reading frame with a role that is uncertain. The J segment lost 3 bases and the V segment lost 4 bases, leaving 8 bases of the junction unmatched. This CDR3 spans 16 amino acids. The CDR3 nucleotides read TGCGCCAGCAGTCTAAGGGACAGGAGGATCAATCAGCCCCAGCATTTT. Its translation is CASSLRDRRINQPQHF.

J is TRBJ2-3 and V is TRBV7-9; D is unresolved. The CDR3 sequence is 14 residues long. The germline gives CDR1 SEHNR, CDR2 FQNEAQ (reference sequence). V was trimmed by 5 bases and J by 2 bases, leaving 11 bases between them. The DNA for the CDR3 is TGTGCCAGCAGCCTGGTGCTACCCACAGATACGCAGTATTTT. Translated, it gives CASSLVLPTDTQYF.